This is a list of T cell receptor beta chains from one sample in a study of CD8 T cells in Susac syndrome. TCRdb called the immunoSEQ multiplex PCR reads again in MiXCR, with one record for every CDR3 protein. The data show around 130,000 distinct CDR3 sequences, 85% to 95% seen once. The sequencing sample was made of CD8+ T cells from PBMCs. All receptors come from a human donor with Susac syndrome. Each CDR3 is given with its conserved first and last residue. Fields, in order: D gene, J gene, V gene, clone size, CDR3 DNA, CDR3 protein. D genes are given only for firm matches. Size is stated for part of the rows, as once, few or many counts, or as a class when the clone is expanded.

.	TRBJ2-1	TRBV7-2	once	TGTGCCAGCAGCGGGAGATACCTAGCTTACAATGAGCAGTTCTTC	CASSGRYLAYNEQFF
TRBD2	TRBJ2-1	TRBV29-1	.	TGCAGCGTCGCAACTAGCGGGGGGGCCCAGGGGGGTGAGCAGTTCTTC	CSVATSGGAQGGEQFF
.	TRBJ1-1	TRBV5-1	.	TGCGCCAGCAGCTTGGCCTCCACGAACACTGAAGCTTTCTTT	CASSLASTNTEAFF
.	TRBJ2-6	TRBV3-1	.	TGTGCCAGCAGCCAAGGGGAGAGCTCTGGGGCCAACGTCCTGACTTTC	CASSQGESSGANVLTF
.	TRBJ2-7	TRBV6-5	.	TGTGCCAGCAGTTACTCTGAGGGGATCTACGAGCAGTACTTC	CASSYSEGIYEQYF
TRBD1	TRBJ2-5	TRBV5-1	.	TGCGCCAGCAGCCGAAGGACAGGGGGGCAGACCCAGTACTTC	CASSRRTGGQTQYF
.	TRBJ1-4	TRBV13	.	TGTGCCAGCAGCTTAAAAGGGAATGAAAAACTGTTTTTT	CASSLKGNEKLFF
TRBD1	TRBJ1-5	TRBV4-1	.	TGCGCCAGCAGCCATTCTCCGACAGGGCGGAATCAGCCCCAGCATTTT	CASSHSPTGRNQPQHF
TRBD1	TRBJ1-1	TRBV4-1	.	TGCGCCAGCAGCTTTTCGCCGGGACAGGGAAATCGTTACACTGAAGCTTTCTTT	CASSFSPGQGNRYTEAFF
.	TRBJ2-5	TRBV12-3/TRBV12-4	.	TGTGCCAGCAGAGAATCAGGGGGGCAAGAGACCCAGTACTTC	CASRESGGQETQYF
.	TRBJ2-2	TRBV9	.	TGTGCCAGCAGCGTCTTATCCGGGGAGCTGTTTTTT	CASSVLSGELFF
TRBD1	TRBJ1-6	TRBV19	once	TGTGCCAGTAGTGAAACGACAGGGGTGTATTCACCCCTCCACTTT	CASSETTGVYSPLHF
TRBD1	TRBJ1-6	TRBV7-9	.	TGTGCCAGCAGCCCGGACAGGGGGGACTCACCCCTCCACTTT	CASSPDRGDSPLHF
TRBD2	TRBJ2-3	TRBV15	once	TGTGCCACCAGCAGATCTTCTAGCGGGTGGACAGATACGCAGTATTTT	CATSRSSSGWTDTQYF
.	TRBJ2-7	TRBV20-1	.	TGCAGTGCTACCAATCGACAGTCGAGCTCCTACGAGCAGTACTTC	CSATNRQSSSYEQYF
.	TRBJ2-1	TRBV27	.	TGTGCCAGCAGTTTAAGGAATGAGCAGTTCTTC	CASSLRNEQFF
TRBD1	TRBJ2-5	TRBV2	.	TGTGCCAGCAGTGATGGACAGGTCCAAGAGACCCAGTACTTC	CASSDGQVQETQYF
.	TRBJ1-2	TRBV4-1	.	TGCGCCAGCAGCCAGGGGGGCAATGGCTACACCTTC	CASSQGGNGYTF
.	TRBJ2-6	TRBV7-9	.	TGTGCCAGCGAGGACTCTGGGGCCAACGTCCTGACTTTC	CASEDSGANVLTF
TRBD2	TRBJ2-7	TRBV6-5	.	TGTGCCAGCAGTTACTCGGTCGGCGGGGGTCTCGACGAGCAGTACTTC	CASSYSVGGGLDEQYF
.	TRBJ2-5	TRBV10-1	.	TGCGCCAGCGGCTCCGGGACGTCTGACCAGTACTTC	CASGSGTSDQYF
.	TRBJ2-3	TRBV12-3/TRBV12-4	.	TGTGCCAGCAGTTTTGATGGGGAAATCACAGATACGCAGTATTTT	CASSFDGEITDTQYF
.	TRBJ2-6	TRBV25-1	.	TGTGCCAGCAGTGAATTGTCAGGGGGGGCAAGCTCTGGGGCCAACGTCCTGACTTTC	CASSELSGGASSGANVLTF
.	TRBJ1-2	TRBV2	.	TGTGCCAGCAGTGAAGGGCAGGACCTTGGCGGCTACACCTTC	CASSEGQDLGGYTF
.	TRBJ2-7	TRBV27	.	TGTGCCAGCAGTTTATCGGGGACTCCTGACTCCTACGAGCAGTACTTC	CASSLSGTPDSYEQYF
.	TRBJ2-2	TRBV4-2	.	TGTGCCAGCACGGGAGTTATTGACACCGGGGAGCTGTTTTTT	CASTGVIDTGELFF
.	TRBJ2-7	TRBV6-1	.	TGTGCCAGCAGTCAAAGGGGTAGCTCCTACGAGCAGTACTTC	CASSQRGSSYEQYF
TRBD1	TRBJ2-7	TRBV6-1	.	TGTGCCAGCAGCTTCGGACAGGGGGCACCCCTCTACGAGCAGTACTTC	CASSFGQGAPLYEQYF
TRBD1	TRBJ2-7	TRBV14	.	TGTGCCAGCCGCATGACAGGGGCGAGGTACGAGCAGTACTTC	CASRMTGARYEQYF
TRBD1	TRBJ2-7	TRBV5-4	.	TGTGCCAGCAGCTTGGATGGACAGGGGGCCGACGAGCAGTACTTC	CASSLDGQGADEQYF
.	TRBJ2-2	TRBV5-1	.	TGCGCCAGCAGCTTGGGACCCACGGACACCGGGGAGCTGTTTTTT	CASSLGPTDTGELFF
TRBD1	TRBJ1-2	TRBV29-1	.	TGCAGCGTTACGCCGGGACAGGACGACTACACCTTC	CSVTPGQDDYTF
.	TRBJ2-3	TRBV27	once	TGTGCCAGCAGTTTGGATTTTAGCACAGATACGCAGTATTTT	CASSLDFSTDTQYF
TRBD1	TRBJ1-2	TRBV3-1	.	TGTGCCAGCAGCCAAGATGTTGAGGGGGCGGGCGGCTACACCTTC	CASSQDVEGAGGYTF
.	TRBJ2-7	TRBV13	.	TGTGCCAGCAGCTTCCGGGACGCCGCCTACGAGCAGTACTTC	CASSFRDAAYEQYF
.	TRBJ2-2	TRBV6-2/TRBV6-3	once	TGTGCCAGCGAGGCCGGGGAGCTGTTTTTT	CASEAGELFF
TRBD2	TRBJ2-2	TRBV7-9	.	TGTGCCAGCAGCTTAGGGACTAGCGGACCGAACACCGGGGAGCTGTTTTTT	CASSLGTSGPNTGELFF
TRBD1	TRBJ2-3	TRBV20-1	.	TGCAGTGCGTCGGGACAGGGCGTGGGAGATACGCAGTATTTT	CSASGQGVGDTQYF
.	TRBJ1-1	TRBV7-9	.	TGTGCCAGCAGCTCCCCGACCGATCTGGGAGCTTTCTTT	CASSSPTDLGAFF
.	TRBJ2-5	TRBV20-1	.	TGCAGTGCCGCGGCTATCGGGGAAAACCAAGAGACCCAGTACTTC	CSAAAIGENQETQYF
TRBD1	TRBJ2-1	TRBV6-2/TRBV6-3	.	TGTGCCAGCAGTTACTCGCCCTGGGACAGATACAATGAGCAGTTCTTC	CASSYSPWDRYNEQFF
.	TRBJ2-2	TRBV11-2	.	TGTGCCAGCAGCTTAACCCTCCTCCTACAGGGTCCAGCGGACACCGGGGAGCTGTTTTTT	CASSLTLLLQGPADTGELFF
TRBD1	TRBJ1-6	TRBV20-1	.	TGCAGTGCTAGAGGAGGGACAGGGCATTCACCCCTCCACTTT	CSARGGTGHSPLHF
.	TRBJ2-1	TRBV27	.	TGTGCCAGCAGTGCCCGACCGGGGGACGGGTCACTTAACAATGAGCAGTTCTTC	CASSARPGDGSLNNEQFF
.	TRBJ1-2	TRBV3-1	.	TGTGCCAGCAGCCAAGATCGGGCCCCTGGCTACACCTTC	CASSQDRAPGYTF
.	TRBJ1-2	TRBV7-9	.	TGTGCCAGCAGCTCTACCCTGAATCCTTATGGCTACACCTTC	CASSSTLNPYGYTF
.	TRBJ1-2	TRBV4-2	.	TGTGCCAGCAGCCCCGAGGTGGGGCAGGACTATGGCTACACCTTC	CASSPEVGQDYGYTF
.	TRBJ2-1	TRBV20-1	.	TGCAGTGCTCGCTCTGGGGGACCGGGGAATGAGCAGTTCTTC	CSARSGGPGNEQFF
.	TRBJ1-1	TRBV5-1	.	TGCGCCAGCAGCTTCGGATCGGGGACTGAAGCTTTCTTT	CASSFGSGTEAFF
.	TRBJ2-5	TRBV6-6	.	TGTGCCAGCAGTTACGCCCCGGCAGGGTGGGAGACCCAGTACTTC	CASSYAPAGWETQYF
.	TRBJ2-7	TRBV4-1	.	TGTGCCAGCAGCCAAGAGCAGGGCTCCTACGAGCAGTACTTC	CASSQEQGSYEQYF
.	TRBJ1-1	TRBV30	.	TGTGCCTGGAGTGTTCTAATGAACACTGAAGCTTTCTTT	CAWSVLMNTEAFF
.	TRBJ2-7	TRBV20-1	.	TGCAGTGCTAGAGTCAGGGAGGAATACGAGCAGTACTTC	CSARVREEYEQYF
TRBD2	TRBJ2-5	TRBV20-1	.	TGCAGTGCTAGAGATACAGCGGGGGCAGAGACCCAGTACTTC	CSARDTAGAETQYF